Listed below are T cell receptor beta chains from one sample, sequenced in a study of T cell responses to AZD1222 COVID-19 vaccine. The table came from immunoSEQ multiplex PCR; TCRdb's copy has only in-frame clones and leaves some out. The sample comprises some 140,000 clones, around 93% of which are singletons, and approximately 2.6% rests with the top ten. Sequenced here: peripheral blood, sampled on day 0 of AZD1222 vaccination. Every receptor here comes from an adult in good health. The CDR3 runs from the conserved cysteine through the conserved F or W. Expanded clones get a size class; other rows say once, few or many, or leave the size out.

clone size: NA
V gene: TRBV10-3
J gene: TRBJ2-5
CDR3 protein: CAISELGGGQETQYF

clone size: NA
V gene: TRBV20-1
J gene: TRBJ2-1
CDR3 protein: CSAKGLDEQFF

clone size: NA
V gene: TRBV28
J gene: TRBJ1-2
CDR3 protein: CASSSTPWDYGYTF

clone size: NA
V gene: TRBV6-1
J gene: TRBJ2-7
CDR3 protein: CASSEVMGPSSYEQYF

clone size: few
V gene: TRBV2
J gene: TRBJ1-2
CDR3 protein: CASRGFGYTF

clone size: NA
V gene: TRBV5-6
J gene: TRBJ2-1
CDR3 protein: CASSRDRGEQFF

clone size: NA
V gene: TRBV10-3
J gene: TRBJ2-5
CDR3 protein: CAISQRAGKYQETQYF

clone size: NA
V gene: TRBV24-1
J gene: TRBJ2-7
CDR3 protein: CATSVSGRPHEQYF

clone size: NA
V gene: TRBV10-3
J gene: TRBJ2-7
CDR3 protein: CAISGTGAYEQYF

clone size: NA
V gene: TRBV20-1
J gene: TRBJ2-5
CDR3 protein: CSASASGLGTQYF

clone size: NA
V gene: TRBV5-1
J gene: TRBJ2-2
CDR3 protein: CASKAALNTGELFF

clone size: NA
V gene: TRBV21-1
J gene: TRBJ2-2
CDR3 protein: CASSKGAVSGNTRTNTGELFF

clone size: NA
V gene: TRBV4-1
J gene: TRBJ1-3
CDR3 protein: CASSQGGGENTIYF

clone size: NA
V gene: TRBV6-2/TRBV6-3
J gene: TRBJ2-5
CDR3 protein: CASSYSTGGETQYF

clone size: NA
V gene: TRBV5-4
J gene: TRBJ2-7
CDR3 protein: CASRDLPSYEQYF

clone size: once
V gene: TRBV28
J gene: TRBJ1-6
CDR3 protein: CASSSGQVYSPLHF

clone size: NA
V gene: TRBV3-1/TRBV3-2
J gene: TRBJ1-1
CDR3 protein: CASSRGTEAFF

clone size: NA
V gene: TRBV28
J gene: TRBJ2-2
CDR3 protein: CASSLRGRNRGHTGELFF

clone size: NA
V gene: TRBV2
J gene: TRBJ1-2
CDR3 protein: CASIGQGSGYGYTF

clone size: NA
V gene: TRBV28
J gene: TRBJ1-2
CDR3 protein: CASLPGQDYGYTF

clone size: NA
V gene: TRBV28
J gene: TRBJ1-5
CDR3 protein: CASSSPLRTGINQPQHF

clone size: NA
V gene: TRBV19
J gene: TRBJ1-4
CDR3 protein: CASKFGTEDLGGEKLFF

clone size: NA
V gene: TRBV5-1
J gene: TRBJ1-6
CDR3 protein: CASSLRPGDNSPLHF

clone size: NA
V gene: TRBV6-2/TRBV6-3
J gene: TRBJ1-5
CDR3 protein: CASSYSGGEGNQPQHF

clone size: once
V gene: TRBV6-5
J gene: TRBJ2-1
CDR3 protein: CASSYDLWDEQFF

clone size: NA
V gene: TRBV30
J gene: TRBJ1-2
CDR3 protein: CAWSQGQGPYTF

clone size: NA
V gene: TRBV14
J gene: TRBJ1-4
CDR3 protein: CASSQGGEKLFF

clone size: few
V gene: TRBV30
J gene: TRBJ1-6
CDR3 protein: CAWSAWDSDNSPLHF

clone size: NA
V gene: TRBV6-2/TRBV6-3
J gene: TRBJ2-3
CDR3 protein: CASSYSGGAGTQYF

clone size: once
V gene: TRBV7-9
J gene: TRBJ1-2
CDR3 protein: CASSFRDSYGYTF

clone size: NA
V gene: TRBV11-3
J gene: TRBJ1-3
CDR3 protein: CASSLRRSSGNTIYF